These 22 T cell receptor beta chains originate from one sample sequenced in a study of Ad26.COV2.S vaccination and SARS-CoV-2 variants. Sequenced by immunoSEQ multiplex PCR; TCRdb stores in-frame clones only, minus some. The profile covers 320,000 or so clones, with about 90% appearing a single time and around 5.5% taken by the ten largest. Stated treatment: approximately 18 received Ad26.COV2.S at low or high dose, single or two shots; a few received placebo; per-sample allocation not given. Vaccine and placebo recipients were sampled on day 63 after the first injection. The sample was peripheral blood, taken in a trial of Ad26.COV2.S vaccine versus placebo. The receptors were sampled from a person between 18 and 60 years old who received the Ad26.COV2.S COVID-19 vaccine or a placebo.

This sequence joins TRBV7-2 and TRBJ1-2, with D possibly TRBD1 on 5 matching bases. V was cut by 9 bases and J by 0 bases, with 8 bases left in between. The germline gives CDR1 SGHTA, CDR2 FQGNSA. This CDR3 contains 12 residues. CDR3 in DNA: TGTGCCAGGACAGACTCTAACTATGGCTACACCTTC. This gives the protein CARTDSNYGYTF.

The V call is TRBV15, the J call TRBJ2-2, with D unresolved. Deletions cut 0 bases from V and 2 bases from J, with 7 bases between. Per the germline V gene, CDR1 is LNHNV and CDR2 is YYDKDF (reference sequence). The CDR3 is made up of 15 amino acids. The chain's CDR3 is CATSRDSLNTGELFF. The CDR3 coding sequence is TGTGCCACCAGCAGAGATAGCCTCAACACCGGGGAGCTGTTTTTT.

The chain links TRBV24-1 to TRBJ2-2, with a possible D match to TRBD2 (5 bases). Germline CDR1 reads KGHDR; CDR2 reads SFDVKD. The CDR3 contains 16 residues. The V end was cut by 2 bases, the J end by 6 bases, with 15 bases between. CDR3 in amino acids: CATSDSRARGPGELFF. For the CDR3, the DNA is TGTGCCACCAGTGATTCTAGGGCCCGAGGGCCCGGGGAGCTGTTTTTT.

The genes are TRBV27 and TRBJ2-1, with D uncertain. The germline CDR1 and CDR2 sequences are MNHEY and SMNVEV (reference sequence). Trimming stripped 5 bases from V and 6 bases from J, with 8 bases between. This CDR3 is built from 12 residues. The DNA for the CDR3 is TGTGCCAGCAGTAACGGGCTCAATGAGCAGTTCTTC. As protein: CASSNGLNEQFF.

The rearrangement links TRBV15 to TRBJ2-5, with 7 bases matching TRBD1. The CDR3 is 16 residues long. Per germline, CDR1 LNHNV and CDR2 YYDKDF (reference sequence). Trimming at V came to 1 base and at J to 5 bases, leaving 10 bases not matched to a gene. CDR3: CATSRGEGAKGETQYF. The CDR3 bases are TGTGCCACCAGCAGAGGCGAGGGGGCGAAAGGGGAGACCCAGTACTTC.

The V and J genes are TRBV7-2 and TRBJ2-1; D call uncertain. Trimming removed 1 base at V and 0 bases at J, with 7 bases between. The CDR3 contains 15 residues. Germline V gene data show CDR1 as SGHTA and CDR2 as FQGNSA. The CDR3 DNA reads as TGTGCCAGCAGCTTAGTTGGGGACTCCTACAATGAGCAGTTCTTC. It codes for CASSLVGDSYNEQFF.

The chain employs TRBV4-1 and TRBJ1-2; 9 positions match TRBD1. CDR1 MGHRA and CDR2 YSYEKL come from the germline V gene. There are 15 residues in the CDR3. The junction had 5 bases not matched to a gene; V was cut back by 4 bases and J by 2 bases. The CDR3 bases are TGCGCCAGCAGCCGGACGACAGGGGGGAACTATGGCTACACCTTC. Encoded protein: CASSRTTGGNYGYTF.

The chain uses TRBV12-3 or TRBV12-4 and TRBJ2-1; D unclear. The CDR3 contains 10 residues. Between the trimmed V and J ends, which lost 3 bases and 10 bases, there was a span of 4 bases. The CDR3 DNA sequence: TGTGCCAGCAGTTTTGTGGAGCAGTTCTTC. Encoded protein: CASSFVEQFF.

The CDR3: CASSYHYQETQYF. CDR3 DNA: TGTGCCAGCAGTTACCACTACCAAGAGACCCAGTACTTC. The J gene is TRBJ2-5, the V gene TRBV6-6; D gene ambiguous. The V end lost 2 bases, the J end lost 0 bases, and 4 bases lay between the germline ends. This CDR3 region has 13 residues. The germline gives CDR1 MNHNY, CDR2 SVGAGI (reference sequence).

The chain employs TRBV7-9 and TRBJ2-3; D is unclear. V dropped 1 base and J dropped 0 bases, with 8 bases sitting between them. This CDR3 is built from 15 residues. Looked up from germline, CDR1 is SEHNR and CDR2 is FQNEAQ (reference sequence). The CDR3 here is CASSLGVGSTDTQYF. CDR3 in DNA: TGTGCCAGCAGCTTAGGGGTCGGGAGCACAGATACGCAGTATTTT.

This chain connects TRBV5-4 to TRBJ1-2; D unclear. Germline CDR1 SGHNT, CDR2 YYREEE (reference sequence). The CDR3 sequence is 13 residues long. V gave up 2 bases and J gave up 7 bases, with 12 bases separating them. The CDR3 coding sequence is TGTGCCAGCAGCTTCCCCGACCGGGGTGGCTACACCTTC. This translates into CASSFPDRGGYTF.

CDR3 protein: CATSRDVQGDTIYF. CDR3 DNA: TGTGCCACCAGCAGAGACGTTCAGGGGGACACCATATATTTT. This rearrangement joins TRBV15 to TRBJ1-3; 7 nucleotides line up with TRBD1. Germline CDR1 is LNHNV and CDR2 is YYDKDF (reference sequence). This CDR3 has 14 amino acids. With V trimmed by 0 bases and J by 8 bases, 4 bases remained unmatched.

The chain combines TRBV29-1 with TRBJ2-1; D unresolved. Germline loops: CDR1 SQVTM, CDR2 ANQGSEA. The V end lost 5 bases, the J end lost 6 bases, and 14 bases lay between the germline ends. This CDR3 spans 13 amino acids. CDR3 nucleotides: TGCAGCGTTAGAGTGACCAACGGCAATGAGCAGTTCTTC. It codes for CSVRVTNGNEQFF.

The chain combines TRBV7-9 with TRBJ2-7; 12 bases are a match to TRBD1. This CDR3 has 16 amino acids. J lost 2 bases, V lost 1 base, and 3 bases had no gene match. CDR1 SEHNR and CDR2 FQNEAQ come from the germline V gene (reference sequence). The CDR3 DNA is TGTGCCAGCAGCTTAGAGGGACAGGGGGCTGCCTACGAGCAGTACTTC. Translating it yields CASSLEGQGAAYEQYF.

The V and J genes are TRBV7-2 and TRBJ2-7; perhaps TRBD2 as D (6 bases). The CDR3 sequence is 15 residues long. In germline, CDR1 is SGHTA, CDR2 FQGNSA. V lost 0 bases, J lost 3 bases, and 12 bases lay in between. CDR3 bases: TGTGCCAGCAGCTTAGCGTCGGGGAGGCACTACGAGCAGTACTTC. Protein: CASSLASGRHYEQYF. Using reference TRBV7-2 and TRBJ2-7 for the parts outside the CDR3, the full variable domain is GAGVSQSPSNKVTEKGKDVELRCDPISGHTALYWYRQSLGQGLEFLIYFQGNSAPDKSGLPSDRFSAERTGGSVSTLTIQRTQQEDSAVYLCASSLASGRHYEQYFGPGTRLTVT.

V and J are TRBV12-3 or TRBV12-4 and TRBJ2-1; tentative D call: TRBD2 (5 bases). The CDR3 spans 12 residues. The V and J ends lost 6 bases and 8 bases respectively, with 11 bases between them. In nucleotides, the CDR3 is TGTGCCAGCAGACTAGAGAGGGATGAGCAGTTCTTC. It encodes CASRLERDEQFF.

This clone appeared a few times. DNA for the CDR3: TGTGCTAGTGGTTTAGAGAACACTGAAGCTTTCTTT. Encoded protein: CASGLENTEAFF. The gene calls are TRBV12-5 and TRBJ1-1, with D unresolved. CDR3 length: 12 residues. The germline V gene has CDR1 LGHNT and CDR2 FRNRAP. V was cut by 3 bases and J by 1 base, with 3 bases left in between. The entire variable domain, with the rest obtained from reference TRBV12-5 and TRBJ1-1, is as follows: DARVTQTPRHKVTEMGQEVTMRCQPILGHNTVFWYRQTMMQGLELLAYFRNRAPLDDSGMPKDRFSAEMPDATLATLKIQPSEPRDSAVYFCASGLENTEAFFGQGTRLTVV.

As DNA, the CDR3 is TGTGCCACCAGTGATTCCGACAGGGCGCACACCGGGGAGCTGTTTTTT. Its protein product is CATSDSDRAHTGELFF. The chain recombines TRBV24-1 with TRBJ2-2; 7 bases line up with TRBD1. Looked up from germline, CDR1 is KGHDR and CDR2 is SFDVKD. Losses at the gene ends were 2 bases for V and 3 bases for J; bases not matched to a gene: 5. This CDR3 spans 16 amino acids.

This chain uses TRBV7-3 with TRBJ2-3, with 7 bases lining up with TRBD2. The germline V gene encodes CDR1 SGHTA and CDR2 FQGTGA. This CDR3 comprises 13 residues. V shed 4 bases and J 8 bases; nucleotides not matched to a gene: 6. The CDR3 sequence: CASSSNPGGTQYF. CDR3 in DNA: TGTGCCAGCAGCTCCAACCCGGGGGGTACGCAGTATTTT.

This chain connects TRBV7-3 to TRBJ1-1, with TRBD1 identical over 7 bases. The CDR3 covers 14 residues. Unmatched junction bases numbered 3, after V lost 5 bases and J lost 0 bases. Germline V gene lookup returns CDR1 SGHTA and CDR2 FQGTGA. The CDR3 nucleotides read TGTGCCAGCAGCCAGGGACAGCTGAACACTGAAGCTTTCTTT. It translates to CASSQGQLNTEAFF.

The rearrangement uses TRBV19 and TRBJ2-3; no definite D call. The CDR3 has 14 residues. V was trimmed by 7 bases and J by 2 bases, leaving 13 bases between them. Germline V gives CDR1 LNHDA, CDR2 SQIVND (reference sequence). The CDR3 bases are TGTGCCAGTACTAACCCTGATCACACAGATACGCAGTATTTT. It translates to CASTNPDHTDTQYF.

The chain combines TRBV11-3 with TRBJ2-6; perhaps TRBD1 as D (5 bases). V was cut by 3 bases and J by 0 bases, with 6 bases left in between. The CDR3 loop spans 15 amino acids. The V gene's germline CDR1 is SGHNT and CDR2 YENEEA. The CDR3 loop is CASSLTVSGANVLTF. The DNA of the CDR3 is TGTGCCAGCAGCTTGACAGTCTCTGGGGCCAACGTCCTGACTTTC. Drawing the rest from reference TRBV11-3 and TRBJ2-6, the complete variable domain is EAGVVQSPRYKIIEKKQPVAFWCNPISGHNTLYWYLQNLGQGPELLIRYENEEAVDDSQLPKDRFSAERLKGVDSTLKIQPAELGDSAVYLCASSLTVSGANVLTFGAGSRLTVL.